The 32 T cell receptor beta chains presented below share a single source sample, sequenced in a study of graft-versus-host responses after intestinal transplantation. The antigens these receptors bind are not known. Only in-frame clones appear in the TCRdb table, and some are missing; sequencing was by immunoSEQ multiplex PCR. Of 70,000 to 95,000 clones in the sample, just under 95% were seen once. The material sequenced was unstimulated CD8+ T cells sorted from spleen or lymph node cells, taken before transplant. These receptors were taken from a human donor who was the organ donor for an intestinal transplant.

This chain uses TRBV25-1 with TRBJ1-2; perhaps TRBD1 as D (5 bases). CDR1 MGHDK and CDR2 SYGVNS come from the germline V gene. Between the trimmed V and J ends, which lost 5 bases and 5 bases, there was a span of 15 bases. The CDR3 spans 14 residues. DNA for the CDR3: TGTGCCAGCAGTTCTTTGGGCAGGGTTTATGGCTACACCTTC. Residues: CASSSLGRVYGYTF.

V gene TRBV27 combines with J gene TRBJ2-7; TRBD2 agrees at 8 bases. Per germline, CDR1 MNHEY and CDR2 SMNVEV (reference sequence). This CDR3 contains 18 residues. Trimming at V came to 6 bases and at J to 5 bases, leaving 21 bases not matched to a gene. CDR3 residues: CASRWAGALASGRDEQYF. Written as DNA, the CDR3 is TGTGCCAGCAGGTGGGCAGGGGCTTTGGCTAGCGGGCGAGACGAGCAGTACTTC.

The chain recombines TRBV11-2 with TRBJ2-5, with D perhaps TRBD1 or TRBD2 (5 bases each). The end of the DNA aligns better with TRBJ2-7, so the J call may be wrong. There are 17 residues in the CDR3. Per the germline V gene, CDR1 is SGHAT and CDR2 is FQNNGV. The CDR3 DNA reads as TGTGCCAGCAGCCAAGGTAGTCCGGGTGGGGGCTCCTACGAGCAGTACTTC. This translates into CASSQGSPGGGSYEQYF.

The chain employs TRBV19 and TRBJ2-1, with 8 bases matching TRBD2. This CDR3 has 17 residues. Trimming took 5 bases from V and 4 from J; bases not matched to a gene: 13. Looked up from germline, CDR1 is LNHDA and CDR2 is SQIVND (reference sequence). The chain's CDR3 is CASSPRVGLENYNEQFF. DNA of the CDR3: TGTGCCAGTAGTCCACGTGTGGGACTAGAAAATTACAATGAGCAGTTCTTC.

The chain joins TRBV5-1 to TRBJ1-3; maybe TRBD1 (5 bases). This CDR3 is built from 14 residues. The V and J ends lost 4 bases and 0 bases respectively, with 8 bases between them. Germline lookup yields CDR1 SGHRS and CDR2 YFSETQ. CDR3 residues: CASSLTDSGNTIYF. The DNA for the CDR3 is TGCGCCAGCAGCCTGACAGACTCTGGAAACACCATATATTTT.

The chain combines TRBV9 with TRBJ1-1, with a possible D match to TRBD1 (5 bases). This CDR3 spans 13 amino acids. Germline V gene data show CDR1 as SGDLS and CDR2 as YYNGEE. V was cut by 0 bases and J by 6 bases, with 9 bases left in between. The CDR3 here is CASSVGGEAEAFF. The CDR3 DNA follows: TGTGCCAGCAGCGTAGGGGGGGAGGCTGAAGCTTTCTTT.

J is TRBJ1-2 and V is TRBV4-2, with a weak D call TRBD1 (6 bases). Germline CDR1 reads LGHNA; CDR2 reads YNFKEQ. With 3 bases removed from V and 7 bases from J, the gap between germline ends came to 21 bases. This CDR3 spans 16 amino acids. The CDR3 protein is CASSQDRDTGSVGYTF. CDR3 nucleotide sequence: TGTGCCAGCAGCCAGGACCGGGACACGGGATCGGTTGGCTACACCTTC.

The chain employs TRBV4-1 and TRBJ1-3, with D possibly being TRBD1 (5 bases). Trimming removed 3 bases at V and 4 bases at J, with 13 bases between. Germline loops: CDR1 MGHRA, CDR2 YSYEKL. This CDR3 is 15 amino acids long. The CDR3 here is CASSHRERPGNTIYF. In DNA form, the CDR3 reads TGCGCCAGCAGCCACAGGGAAAGGCCCGGAAACACCATATATTTT.

This chain joins TRBV14 and TRBJ1-6; D is uncertain. The CDR3 spans 12 residues. Trimming pared 4 bases from V and 9 bases from J, leaving 7 bases between. Germline V gene sequence: CDR1 SGHDN, CDR2 FVKESK. This CDR3 is CASSRRGSPLHF. The CDR3 DNA reads TGTGCCAGCAGCCGTCGGGGTTCACCCCTCCACTTT.

This chain links TRBV2 with TRBJ2-7; TRBD2 matches at 7 bases. Judging by the DNA end, TRBJ2-1 fits better; the J call may be wrong. The CDR3 has 16 amino acids. Germline V CDR1 and CDR2: SNHLY, FYNNEI. CDR3 sequence (DNA): TGTGCCAGCAGTGAAGCGCCCCCTGGGGGGGAGTACGAGCAGTTCTTC. Its protein product is CASSEAPPGGEYEQFF.

The V call is TRBV6-5, the J call TRBJ1-4, with 8 bases fitting TRBD1. Trimming removed 0 bases from V and 8 bases from J; junction bases left unmatched: 8. The CDR3 has 16 residues. In germline, CDR1 is MNHEY, CDR2 SVGAGI. As DNA, the CDR3 is TGTGCCAGCAGTTACTCGACAGGGGAAAAGGTAGAAAAACTGTTTTTT. Protein sequence: CASSYSTGEKVEKLFF.

In its sample, this clone was seen once. This rearrangement joins TRBV7-9 to TRBJ2-1; D is possibly TRBD1 (6 bases). From germline, CDR1 is SEHNR and CDR2 FQNEAQ (reference sequence). The CDR3 is made up of 15 amino acids. V shed 6 bases and J shed 3 bases, with 15 bases lying between them. The CDR3 coding sequence is TGTGCCAGCAGTTCTAGACAGGAGAACTACAATGAGCAGTTCTTC. Protein sequence: CASSSRQENYNEQFF.

V usage is TRBV7-8 and J usage is TRBJ2-1; D not certain. V was trimmed by 1 base and J by 7 bases, leaving 5 bases between them. The CDR3 consists of 12 residues. The germline V gene encodes CDR1 SGHVS and CDR2 FQNEAQ. The chain's CDR3 is CASSLGVNEQFF. The CDR3 nucleotides are TGTGCCAGCAGCTTAGGTGTAAATGAGCAGTTCTTC.

This clone was recorded once. This chain joins TRBV9 and TRBJ1-1; no reliable D call. CDR1 and CDR2 from the germline V gene are SGDLS and YYNGEE. Trimming removed 0 bases at V and 0 bases at J, with 6 bases between. There are 14 residues in the CDR3. The CDR3 nucleotides read TGTGCCAGCAGCGTAGGGGCGATGAACACTGAAGCTTTCTTT. Amino acids: CASSVGAMNTEAFF.

This sequence joins TRBV13 and TRBJ2-5; D might be TRBD2 (5 bases). Germline CDR1 is PRHDT and CDR2 is FYEKMQ (reference sequence). Trimming took 1 base from V and 8 from J, leaving 11 bases between them. The CDR3 covers 13 residues. The CDR3 here is CASSLAGGPTQYF. The CDR3 DNA sequence: TGTGCCAGCAGCTTAGCCGGCGGGCCAACCCAGTACTTC.

The chain employs TRBV7-2 and TRBJ2-7, with 8 bases lining up with TRBD2. Germline values: CDR1 SGHTA, CDR2 FQGNSA. The CDR3 is 14 amino acids. V trimming: 3 bases; J trimming: 5 bases; junction bases outside the gene matches: 6. The DNA for the CDR3 is TGTGCCAGCAGCTTCGCGGCGGGGGGCCACGAGCAGTACTTC. Translated: CASSFAAGGHEQYF.

This clone came up once. The V call is TRBV1, the J call TRBJ2-3; the table's D call of TRBD2 was not tested on the DNA. TRBV1 is an annotated pseudogene. The CDR3 contains 19 residues. The CDR3 region has the DNA TGCACCAGCAGCCAAGGTGCTGTTGGAGCGGGGGGCAGCACAGATACGCAGTATTTT. Translating it yields CTSSQGAVGAGGSTDTQYF.

The V and J genes are TRBV27 and TRBJ2-1; TRBD2 aligns across 8 bases. Germline V gene lookup returns CDR1 MNHEY and CDR2 SMNVEV (reference sequence). This CDR3 region has 17 residues. Trimming removed 8 bases from V and 3 bases from J; junction bases left unmatched: 15. The DNA for the CDR3 is TGTGCCAGCGGGAACACGGGACTAGTCAACTTCTACAATGAGCAGTTCTTC. Its protein product is CASGNTGLVNFYNEQFF.

This chain joins TRBV11-1 and TRBJ2-7; TRBD2 agrees at 8 bases. Germline values: CDR1 SGHAT, CDR2 FQDESV (reference sequence). V shed 2 bases, J shed 7 bases, and the junction held 16 bases outside the gene matches. The CDR3 extends over 17 amino acids. CDR3 protein: CASSLFQAGEFPKEQYF. CDR3 nucleotides: TGTGCCAGCAGCTTATTTCAAGCGGGAGAGTTCCCTAAAGAGCAGTACTTC.

The rearrangement uses TRBV21-1 and TRBJ2-4; the table calls TRBD1, which could not be checked here. TRBV21-1 is a pseudogene. The CDR3 extends over 12 amino acids. The CDR3 spells CAGPLRDRGRYF. The CDR3 DNA sequence: TGTGCCGGTCCTCTCCGGGACAGGGGAAGGTACTTC.

The chain uses TRBV28 and TRBJ2-3; no firm D call. Germline CDR1 and CDR2: MDHEN and SYDVKM. The CDR3 sequence is 14 residues long. Trimming stripped 4 bases from V and 0 bases from J, with 8 bases between. CDR3 nucleotides: TGTGCCAGCAGTTCGAGGCTTAGCACAGATACGCAGTATTTT. Protein product: CASSSRLSTDTQYF. Full variable domain (outside the CDR3, taken from reference TRBV28 and TRBJ2-3): DVKVTQSSRYLVKRTGEKVFLECVQDMDHENMFWYRQDPGLGLRLIYFSYDVKMKEKGDIPEGYSVSREKKERFSLILESASTNQTSMYLCASSSRLSTDTQYFGPGTRLTVL.

The V and J genes are TRBV7-8 and TRBJ2-1; possibly TRBD1 for D (6 bases). CDR3 length: 16 amino acids. The V gene's germline CDR1 is SGHVS and CDR2 FQNEAQ. V dropped 1 base and J dropped 2 bases, with 12 bases sitting between them. The CDR3 nucleotides read TGTGCCAGCAGCTTAGTTGGGGACACCGCCTACAATGAGCAGTTCTTC. Its translation is CASSLVGDTAYNEQFF.

This clone came up once. This chain joins TRBV2 and TRBJ2-1, with 9 bases matching TRBD2. The junction had 5 bases not matched to a gene; V was cut back by 1 base and J by 13 bases. Germline-derived CDR1 and CDR2 are SNHLY and FYNNEI. The CDR3 contains 13 residues. This chain's CDR3 is CASSEGVAGAQFF. The CDR3 bases are TGTGCCAGCAGTGAAGGAGTAGCGGGGGCACAGTTCTTC.

The gene calls are TRBV7-9 and TRBJ1-2; TRBD1 is a possible D gene (6 bases). V dropped 1 base and J dropped 2 bases, with 14 bases sitting between them. Germline CDR1 and CDR2: SEHNR and FQNEAQ (reference sequence). The CDR3 totals 16 residues. CDR3 amino acids: CASSLGGPELNYGYTF. The CDR3 DNA is TGTGCCAGCAGCTTAGGGGGGCCTGAGCTGAACTATGGCTACACCTTC. The entire variable domain, with the rest obtained from reference TRBV7-9 and TRBJ1-2, is as follows: DTGVSQNPRHKITKRGQNVTFRCDPISEHNRLYWYRQTLGQGPEFLTYFQNEAQLEKSRLLSDRFSAERPKGSFSTLEIQRTEQGDSAMYLCASSLGGPELNYGYTFGSGTRLTVV.

This clone appeared once. The V and J genes are TRBV5-4 and TRBJ2-2; maybe TRBD1 (6 bases). CDR1 and CDR2 from the germline V gene are SGHNT and YYREEE (reference sequence). CDR3 length: 16 amino acids. Trimming stripped 0 bases from V and 4 bases from J, with 13 bases between. CDR3 amino acids: CASSLERRDTTGELFF. DNA of the CDR3: TGTGCCAGCAGCTTGGAGCGCCGGGACACCACCGGGGAGCTGTTTTTT.

The chain couples TRBV27 to TRBJ2-7, with 7 nucleotides matching TRBD1. The germline V gene has CDR1 MNHEY and CDR2 SMNVEV (reference sequence). V trimming: 6 bases; J trimming: 2 bases; junction bases outside the gene matches: 7. The CDR3 extends over 14 amino acids. CDR3: CASSITGTAYEQYF. In DNA form, the CDR3 reads TGTGCCAGCAGCATAACCGGGACAGCCTACGAGCAGTACTTC.

V and J are TRBV4-1 and TRBJ2-6; 8 positions match TRBD1. CDR1 is MGHRA, CDR2 YSYEKL, per germline. The CDR3 extends over 17 amino acids. The junction had 6 bases not matched to a gene; V was cut back by 3 bases and J by 2 bases. The CDR3 nucleotides are TGCGCCAGCAGCCAGCCGACAGGGGTGGCTGGGGCCAACGTCCTGACTTTC. Protein product: CASSQPTGVAGANVLTF.

This chain links TRBV19 with TRBJ2-1, with TRBD1 matching over 9 bases. Trimming removed 5 bases from V and 8 bases from J; junction bases left unmatched: 10. Germline loops: CDR1 LNHDA, CDR2 SQIVND (reference sequence). This CDR3 spans 15 amino acids. CDR3 in DNA: TGTGCCAGTAGTCCTCCGGGACAGGGTATCGATGAGCAGTTCTTC. It specifies CASSPPGQGIDEQFF.

V gene TRBV6-5 combines with J gene TRBJ2-5, with a tentative D call TRBD2 (7 bases). The germline CDR1 and CDR2 sequences are MNHEY and SVGAGI. Trimming left V 5 bases short and J 5 bases short, with 18 bases between. The CDR3 is made up of 15 amino acids. The DNA of the CDR3 is TGTGCCAGCAGTAAGGGAACAGGGAGGGACGAGACCCAGTACTTC. Its translation: CASSKGTGRDETQYF.

The V and J genes are TRBV5-4 and TRBJ2-7, with 11 bases that match TRBD1. CDR1 and CDR2 (germline): SGHNT, YYREEE (reference sequence). V shed 3 bases, J shed 6 bases, and the junction held 5 bases outside the gene matches. The CDR3 runs to 14 residues. CDR3 loop: CASSWDRGFGEQYF. The CDR3 bases are TGTGCCAGCAGCTGGGACAGGGGGTTCGGCGAGCAGTACTTC.

The chain has TRBV11-2 and TRBJ2-7; maybe TRBD1 (6 bases). V was pared by 1 base and J by 3 bases, with 10 bases between. The CDR3 contains 14 residues. Germline-derived CDR1 and CDR2 are SGHAT and FQNNGV. DNA for the CDR3: TGTGCCAGCAGCTTAGGGGGGCCCGGCTACGAGCAGTACTTC. This translates into CASSLGGPGYEQYF. Filled out from reference TRBV11-2 and TRBJ2-7, the complete variable domain reads EAGVAQSPRYKIIEKRQSVAFWCNPISGHATLYWYQQILGQGPKLLIQFQNNGVVDDSQLPKDRFSAERLKGVDSTLKIQPAKLEDSAVYLCASSLGGPGYEQYFGPGTRLTVT.

The CDR3 is CASSSGNYEQYF. CDR3 nucleotide sequence: TGTGCCAGTAGTAGCGGCAACTACGAGCAGTACTTC. The J gene is TRBJ2-7, the V gene TRBV19; the D is unclear. CDR1 LNHDA and CDR2 SQIVND come from the germline V gene (reference sequence). The CDR3 extends over 12 amino acids. The V and J ends lost 4 bases and 3 bases respectively, with 7 bases between them. The variable domain in full, completed from reference TRBV19 and TRBJ2-7, reads DGGITQSPKYLFRKEGQNVTLSCEQNLNHDAMYWYRQDPGQGLRLIYYSQIVNDFQKGDIAEGYSVSREKKESFPLTVTSAQKNPTAFYLCASSSGNYEQYFGPGTRLTVT.